Listed below are T cell receptor beta chains from one sample, sequenced in a study of OX40 agonist ivuxolimab in advanced cancers. Generated by immunoSEQ multiplex PCR, the TCRdb table keeps only in-frame clones and is missing some. The sample has about 59,000 clones; 83% are singletons. Sequencing used CD4+ or CD8+ T cells sorted from blood, obtained in a trial of the OX40 agonist ivuxolimab. The receptors come from an adult with an advanced solid tumor such as melanoma, head and neck, liver or kidney cancer. The CDR3 runs from the conserved cysteine through the conserved F or W. The D gene is left open where the match is weak. A clone size is listed for some rows: how often the clone was seen (once, few, many), or a class if it is expanded.

V gene: TRBV5-1
D gene: -
clone size: few
J gene: TRBJ2-1
CDR3 DNA: TGCGCCAGCAGCTTGAGTGTAAACAATGAGCAGTTCTTC
CDR3 protein: CASSLSVNNEQFF

V gene: TRBV4-2
D gene: -
clone size: -
J gene: TRBJ1-4
CDR3 DNA: TGTGCCAGCAGCCAAGGCATCCGCGGGGACGAAAAACTGTTTTTT
CDR3 protein: CASSQGIRGDEKLFF

V gene: TRBV5-6
D gene: -
clone size: -
J gene: TRBJ2-3
CDR3 DNA: TGTGCCAGCAGCATCCGGGACTTAGATACGCAGTATTTT
CDR3 protein: CASSIRDLDTQYF

V gene: TRBV5-6
D gene: -
clone size: -
J gene: TRBJ1-1
CDR3 DNA: TGTGCCAGCAGCTTTGGAGGGGGAGACACTGAAGCTTTCTTT
CDR3 protein: CASSFGGGDTEAFF

V gene: TRBV6-1
D gene: -
clone size: -
J gene: TRBJ1-5
CDR3 DNA: TGTGCCAGCAGTGGTCAGGTTGGCGGTCAGCCCCAGCATTTT
CDR3 protein: CASSGQVGGQPQHF

V gene: TRBV20-1
D gene: -
clone size: -
J gene: TRBJ2-5
CDR3 DNA: TGCAGTGCTAGTACAGAAGAGACCCAGTACTTC
CDR3 protein: CSASTEETQYF

V gene: TRBV7-9
D gene: TRBD1
clone size: -
J gene: TRBJ1-1
CDR3 DNA: TGTGCCAGCAGCCCTCAGGGGGGGCTGATGGACACTGAAGCTTTCTTT
CDR3 protein: CASSPQGGLMDTEAFF

V gene: TRBV4-1
D gene: -
clone size: -
J gene: TRBJ2-7
CDR3 DNA: TGCGCCAGCAGCCAACCGAGACAGAGCCGGGGGCAGTACTTC
CDR3 protein: CASSQPRQSRGQYF

V gene: TRBV5-1
D gene: -
clone size: -
J gene: TRBJ2-7
CDR3 DNA: TGCGCCAGCAGCTTGACGGGGGAATCCTACGAGCAGTACTTC
CDR3 protein: CASSLTGESYEQYF

V gene: TRBV6-1
D gene: -
clone size: -
J gene: TRBJ1-4
CDR3 DNA: TGTGCCAGCAGTGAAGTGGGGGGAGGGACTAATGAAAAACTGTTTTTT
CDR3 protein: CASSEVGGGTNEKLFF

V gene: TRBV6-4
D gene: -
clone size: -
J gene: TRBJ2-3
CDR3 DNA: TGTGCCAGCAGTGAAGTGGGGCCCACAGATACGCAGTATTTT
CDR3 protein: CASSEVGPTDTQYF

V gene: TRBV7-2
D gene: TRBD1
clone size: few
J gene: TRBJ2-5
CDR3 DNA: TGTGCCAGCAGCCACAAGGTGGGGGGACAGGGAGGTCGGAAAGAGACCCAGTACTTC
CDR3 protein: CASSHKVGGQGGRKETQYF

V gene: TRBV11-1
D gene: -
clone size: -
J gene: TRBJ2-1
CDR3 DNA: TGTGCCAGCAGCCCTAAAGCGGGTTCCTACAATGAGCAGTTCTTC
CDR3 protein: CASSPKAGSYNEQFF

V gene: TRBV6-5
D gene: -
clone size: few
J gene: TRBJ1-5
CDR3 DNA: TGTGCCAGCAGCAGGGCCAGCAGCAATCAGCCCCAGCATTTT
CDR3 protein: CASSRASSNQPQHF

V gene: TRBV5-1
D gene: -
clone size: -
J gene: TRBJ1-1
CDR3 DNA: TGCGCCAGCAGCCCTGACGCGGGCACTGAAGCTTTCTTT
CDR3 protein: CASSPDAGTEAFF

V gene: TRBV5-1
D gene: TRBD1
clone size: -
J gene: TRBJ1-2
CDR3 DNA: TGCGCCAGCAGCCCCTTACCGGGACAGCACGGTCCTTACTATGGCTACACCTTC
CDR3 protein: CASSPLPGQHGPYYGYTF

V gene: TRBV10-2
D gene: TRBD2
clone size: -
J gene: TRBJ2-1
CDR3 DNA: TGCGCCAGCAGTGAGCGCTCTAGCGGGAGGGCCGTTAATGAGCAGTTCTTC
CDR3 protein: CASSERSSGRAVNEQFF

V gene: TRBV18
D gene: -
clone size: -
J gene: TRBJ1-5
CDR3 DNA: TGTGCCAGCTCACCTTCGTCCGACAATCAGCCCCAGCATTTT
CDR3 protein: CASSPSSDNQPQHF

V gene: TRBV7-9
D gene: TRBD2
clone size: -
J gene: TRBJ2-1
CDR3 DNA: TGTGCCAGCAGCTCTAGGGGGGGACTAGCGGGAGGCAATGAGCAGTTCTTC
CDR3 protein: CASSSRGGLAGGNEQFF

V gene: TRBV6-5
D gene: TRBD1
clone size: -
J gene: TRBJ1-1
CDR3 DNA: TGTGCCAGCAGTGACAGGGGTAAAACTGAGGCTTTCTTT
CDR3 protein: CASSDRGKTEAFF

V gene: TRBV19
D gene: -
clone size: -
J gene: TRBJ1-3
CDR3 DNA: TGTGCCAGTAGTATTCTCTCTGGAAACACCATATATTTT
CDR3 protein: CASSILSGNTIYF

V gene: TRBV6-5
D gene: -
clone size: once
J gene: TRBJ2-4
CDR3 DNA: TGTGCCAGCAGGCTACTAGCCAAAAACATTCAGTACTTC
CDR3 protein: CASRLLAKNIQYF

V gene: TRBV5-1
D gene: -
clone size: -
J gene: TRBJ2-7
CDR3 DNA: TGCGCCAGCAGCTTGACGGGTGGGTCCGACGAGCAGTACTTC
CDR3 protein: CASSLTGGSDEQYF

V gene: TRBV15
D gene: -
clone size: -
J gene: TRBJ2-5
CDR3 DNA: TGTGCCACCAGCAGAGCTGGGCTGTACCAAGAGACCCAGTACTTC
CDR3 protein: CATSRAGLYQETQYF

V gene: TRBV5-5
D gene: TRBD1
clone size: -
J gene: TRBJ1-3
CDR3 DNA: TGTGCCAGCAGCTTGTGGCGCGGACAGGGATCTGGAAACACCATATATTTT
CDR3 protein: CASSLWRGQGSGNTIYF

V gene: TRBV6-5
D gene: -
clone size: -
J gene: TRBJ1-2
CDR3 DNA: TGTGCCAGCAGTTACTCGGGGGGGTTCTCCCAAGGGGGCTACACCTTC
CDR3 protein: CASSYSGGFSQGGYTF

V gene: TRBV6-5
D gene: -
clone size: -
J gene: TRBJ1-2
CDR3 DNA: TGTGCCAGCAGTTACTCGAAGGGGACCGGCTACACCTTC
CDR3 protein: CASSYSKGTGYTF

V gene: TRBV10-3
D gene: -
clone size: -
J gene: TRBJ1-1
CDR3 DNA: TGTGCCATCCGTAGGGAAGTGGACACTGAAGCTTTCTTT
CDR3 protein: CAIRREVDTEAFF

V gene: TRBV28
D gene: -
clone size: -
J gene: TRBJ2-7
CDR3 DNA: TGTGCCAGCACCCTCCGAGGCGAGCAGTACTTC
CDR3 protein: CASTLRGEQYF

V gene: TRBV5-1
D gene: -
clone size: -
J gene: TRBJ2-2
CDR3 DNA: TGTGCCAGCAGCCGACTGGGGGTCACCGGGGAGCTGTTTTTT
CDR3 protein: CASSRLGVTGELFF

V gene: TRBV28
D gene: -
clone size: -
J gene: TRBJ1-6
CDR3 DNA: TGTGCCAGCAGTCAATCAGTCACAGGGTTTGATTCACCCCTCCACTTT
CDR3 protein: CASSQSVTGFDSPLHF

V gene: TRBV5-1
D gene: TRBD1
clone size: -
J gene: TRBJ2-2
CDR3 DNA: TGCGCCAGCGCGGACAGGGCGGACACCGGGGAGCTGTTTTTT
CDR3 protein: CASADRADTGELFF

V gene: TRBV5-1
D gene: TRBD2
clone size: few
J gene: TRBJ2-1
CDR3 DNA: TGCGCCAGCAGCACTGGACTAGCGGCCTACAATGAGCAGTTCTTC
CDR3 protein: CASSTGLAAYNEQFF

V gene: TRBV5-1
D gene: -
clone size: -
J gene: TRBJ1-4
CDR3 DNA: TGCGCCAGCAGCTTGAGGGCGCATGCAACTAATGAAAAACTGTTTTTT
CDR3 protein: CASSLRAHATNEKLFF

V gene: TRBV7-2
D gene: -
clone size: -
J gene: TRBJ2-5
CDR3 DNA: TGTGCCAGCAGCTTAGAGGGGGGCCGGTGGGAGACCCAGTACTTC
CDR3 protein: CASSLEGGRWETQYF

V gene: TRBV2
D gene: -
clone size: -
J gene: TRBJ2-3
CDR3 DNA: TGTGCCAGCAGTATAGGTACGCAGTATTTT
CDR3 protein: CASSIGTQYF

V gene: TRBV15
D gene: TRBD1
clone size: -
J gene: TRBJ1-4
CDR3 DNA: TGTGCCACCAGCAGAGGGCCGGGACAGGGGGCAGAAACCGAAAAACTGTTTTTT
CDR3 protein: CATSRGPGQGAETEKLFF

V gene: TRBV6-1
D gene: TRBD1
clone size: once
J gene: TRBJ1-5
CDR3 DNA: TGTGCCAGCAGTGAATCCGGGACAGTGGATCAGCCCCAGCATTTT
CDR3 protein: CASSESGTVDQPQHF

V gene: TRBV5-1
D gene: -
clone size: few
J gene: TRBJ2-2
CDR3 DNA: TGCGCCAGCAGCCGAGGTGGTTATACCGGGGAGCTGTTTTTT
CDR3 protein: CASSRGGYTGELFF

V gene: TRBV19
D gene: -
clone size: few
J gene: TRBJ2-1
CDR3 DNA: TGTGCCAGTAAAGGGTATGGCGAAAACAATGAGCAGTTCTTC
CDR3 protein: CASKGYGENNEQFF

V gene: TRBV6-5
D gene: -
clone size: -
J gene: TRBJ1-6
CDR3 DNA: TGTGCCAGCAGCCGGGACGCGACCCTCCACTTT
CDR3 protein: CASSRDATLHF

V gene: TRBV19
D gene: -
clone size: once
J gene: TRBJ2-2
CDR3 DNA: TGTGCCAGTAGTATTTTACAGGGTGCGAACACCGGGGAGCTGTTTTTT
CDR3 protein: CASSILQGANTGELFF

V gene: TRBV5-4
D gene: TRBD2
clone size: -
J gene: TRBJ2-3
CDR3 DNA: TGTGCCAGCAGGAGCGGGAGGTCCACAGATACGCAGTATTTT
CDR3 protein: CASRSGRSTDTQYF

V gene: TRBV18
D gene: -
clone size: once
J gene: TRBJ2-2
CDR3 DNA: TGTGCCAGCTCACTCCAGGCTGCGAACACCGGGGAGCTGTTTTTT
CDR3 protein: CASSLQAANTGELFF

V gene: TRBV7-8
D gene: -
clone size: -
J gene: TRBJ2-5
CDR3 DNA: TGTGCCAGCAGCTTAGAAGTGGCCAGAACAGAGACCCAGTACTTC
CDR3 protein: CASSLEVARTETQYF

V gene: TRBV5-8
D gene: TRBD2
clone size: once
J gene: TRBJ2-3
CDR3 DNA: TGTGCCAGCAGCTTTGGCGGGGGGGCCACAGATACGCAGTATTTT
CDR3 protein: CASSFGGGATDTQYF

V gene: TRBV10-3
D gene: -
clone size: -
J gene: TRBJ2-5
CDR3 DNA: TGTGCCATCAGTGATCTTAGCGGACAAGAGACCCAGTACTTC
CDR3 protein: CAISDLSGQETQYF

V gene: TRBV5-1
D gene: -
clone size: once
J gene: TRBJ2-5
CDR3 DNA: TGCGCCAGCAGCTTTGGTCGGTGGGAGACCCAGTACTTC
CDR3 protein: CASSFGRWETQYF

V gene: TRBV19
D gene: -
clone size: once
J gene: TRBJ1-2
CDR3 DNA: TGTGCCAGTAACCCGGGTGGGAGCTCTATGGGCTACACCTTC
CDR3 protein: CASNPGGSSMGYTF

V gene: TRBV5-4
D gene: -
clone size: medium-sized
J gene: TRBJ1-3
CDR3 DNA: TGTGCCAGCAGCCCAAATCGGTCTCGGGTCTCCGGAAACACCATATATTTT
CDR3 protein: CASSPNRSRVSGNTIYF

V gene: TRBV6-5
D gene: -
clone size: -
J gene: TRBJ1-1
CDR3 DNA: TGTGCCAGCAGTTATCGAATCGGGGAAGCTTTCTTT
CDR3 protein: CASSYRIGEAFF

V gene: TRBV10-2
D gene: -
clone size: -
J gene: TRBJ1-1
CDR3 DNA: TGCGCCAGCAGTGCGCGGGGTGAAGCTTTCTTT
CDR3 protein: CASSARGEAFF

V gene: TRBV18
D gene: -
clone size: -
J gene: TRBJ2-7
CDR3 DNA: TGTGCCAGCTGGGGGGCCCCCTCCTACGAGCAGTACTTC
CDR3 protein: CASWGAPSYEQYF

V gene: TRBV5-1
D gene: TRBD1
clone size: -
J gene: TRBJ1-6
CDR3 DNA: TGCGCCAGCAGCTTACGACAGGGGGCACAAGGTTCACCCCTCCACTTT
CDR3 protein: CASSLRQGAQGSPLHF

V gene: TRBV29-1
D gene: TRBD2
clone size: few
J gene: TRBJ2-3
CDR3 DNA: TGCAGCGTTGAAGGGACTAGCGGGAGCACAGATACGCAGTATTTT
CDR3 protein: CSVEGTSGSTDTQYF

V gene: TRBV19
D gene: TRBD2
clone size: -
J gene: TRBJ2-1
CDR3 DNA: TGTGCCAGCAAGAGAACTAGCGGGATCTACAATGAGCAGTTCTTC
CDR3 protein: CASKRTSGIYNEQFF

V gene: TRBV7-6
D gene: -
clone size: -
J gene: TRBJ1-2
CDR3 DNA: TGTGCCAGCAGCTTGAGAGGCTATGGCTACACCTTC
CDR3 protein: CASSLRGYGYTF

V gene: TRBV5-4
D gene: -
clone size: -
J gene: TRBJ2-7
CDR3 DNA: TGTGCCAGCAGCTTGGACGGGGACTCCTACGAGCAGTACTTC
CDR3 protein: CASSLDGDSYEQYF

V gene: TRBV6-1
D gene: TRBD1
clone size: -
J gene: TRBJ1-2
CDR3 DNA: TGTGCCAGGCGGGACAGGGCTTCCGGCTACACCTTC
CDR3 protein: CARRDRASGYTF